This TCR beta chain was documented in a study of T cell responses to AZD1222 COVID-19 vaccine (dated by TCRdb to 2020 to 2023). As for the study more broadly: A total of approximately 240 trial participants underwent TCR sequencing, of whom some 210 received two doses of AZD1222 and approximately 25 received two doses of the MenACWY control vaccine. Trial participants were enrolled into age subgroups of 18-55, 56-69 and 70-plus years, which contained approximately 150, 28 and 58 TCR-sequenced participants, respectively. Results the study describes overall, beyond this receptor: After two AZD1222 doses, both the breadth and the depth of spike-specific TCRs were significantly higher than at day 0 and than in MenACWY recipients. Most participants were white British and females outnumbered males, and the authors suggested that clonal diversity may have been underestimated. Only a handful of AZD1222 recipients were SARS-CoV-2 seropositive at baseline, limiting conclusions about previously exposed vaccinees. Because no day 14 peak-response samples were available, the repertoires could be characterized only after the peak T cell response. Epitopes outside the regions mutated in the B.1.351 and B.1.1.7 variants were reportedly recognized by nearly half of the unique spike-specific TCRs. Vaccine-associated CD4 TCRs spanned the whole spike protein, with dominant responses in regions 160-218 and 743-854. The 56-69-year group was small, and its depth increase did not reach significance, likely because of low power.

The CDR3, cysteine through phenylalanine, is 18 amino acids long. Of all the DNA, just the CDR3 is kept, 54 bases in frame from base 1. Trimmed from V: 0 bases; trimmed from J: 4 bases; junction bases lacking a gene match: 14. The germline V gene (reference sequence) supplies CDR1 MNHEY and CDR2 SMNVEV. Concerning this clone: Its binding antigen is unknown. No per-base quality is available; no much larger clone lies one base away.

The CDR3 regions of human TCRbeta chains were subjected to immunosequencing. The authors' analysis ran thus. TCRs in the repertoires were compared against a reference library of SARS-CoV-2-specific TCRs that had been generated with the MIRA antigen-specificity platform. Breadth was defined as the fraction of unique TCRs that were SARS-CoV-2-associated. Depth was defined as the fraction of total T cells that were SARS-CoV-2-associated. Each spike-specific TCR was assigned to its reactive spike region and to a CD4 or CD8 class using the MIRA data. Log10-transformed breadth and depth values were compared by one-way ANOVA with Sidak's multiple comparisons tests. Drawn from immuneACCESS, this table holds only the in-frame rearrangements with V and J called that TCRdb kept. Clones are partly lost; checked studies trace under half to an unresolved V gene and leave the rest unexplained. V, J and clone size reflect that table, while D and trimming were determined from the DNA. The sample table shows roughly 42,000 clones, and roughly 85% are seen once. The leading ten clones occupy roughly 29% of the sample.

This specimen's time point label, interpreted: about 28 days (+/-7) after the second vaccine dose. The sample's treatment or condition, from its label and the paper: meningococcal conjugate vaccine given as trial control. Samples from vaccinated people were obtained from the UK trials COV001 and COV002, which included a single-blind randomized controlled phase 2/3 trial of AZD1222 (ChAdOx1 nCoV-19) in healthy adults. For TCRbeta chain sequencing, PBMC samples from trial participants were taken at day 0 and at day 28 after the second dose. Rearrangement joined TRBV27 to TRBJ2-7; 8 of the junction bases match TRBD2. The material sequenced was peripheral blood, taken 28 days after the second dose of the MenACWY control vaccine. The sequence was obtained from an adult who received the MenACWY meningococcal vaccine as a control. In nucleotide form, the sequence is TGTGCCAGCAGTTTATCGACTTCCCTTGTTAGCGGGACTTACGAGCAGTACTTC. It translates as CASSLSTSLVSGTYEQYF.